A single TCR beta chain is shown here with its context. This clone was recorded a few times. Its antigen is not yet known. No base qualities exist here, and no much larger clone lies one base off it. The data originate from a study of CD8+ T cells in alopecia areata listed by TCRdb under 2018. Study-wide context: The treated patients took part in an open-label pilot trial in which moderate-to-severe alopecia areata was treated with oral tofacitinib at 5 to 10 mg twice daily. Tofacitinib was given for 6 to 18 months, followed by 6 months of follow-up off drug to assess delayed response and recurrence. The SALT score, which quantifies the percentage of affected scalp surface area, was used to measure disease severity in treated patients. The study used high-throughput TCRbeta sequencing to examine T cell clonal expansion in alopecia areata, in both the C3H/HeJ mouse model and human patients. In humans, TCRbeta sequencing was performed on scalp tissue and on sorted CD4+ and CD8+ peripheral blood T cells from healthy controls and from patients with patchy or totalis/universalis alopecia areata. Patients on tofacitinib were biopsied at baseline and after 4 and 24 weeks of treatment, and several of the patients also had a later scalp biopsy. Scalp clonality was compared among normal scalp (n=4), patchy alopecia areata scalp (n=8), and alopecia totalis/universalis scalp (n=8). The RNA source kit depended on sample type: the PAXgene miRNA kit for fixed scalp, the miRNeasy kit for PBMCs, and the RNeasy kit for mouse skin. TCRbeta CDR3 regions were amplified by immunoSEQ multiplex PCR using 35 Vbeta forward and 13 Jbeta reverse primers. Here is what the overall study found, with its caveats: Many expanded lesional clones persisted in scalp and blood during tofacitinib treatment, which may partly explain relapse after stopping treatment. Compared with mice, TCR sequences shared between patients were less clear, possibly partly because of HLA diversity across the patient population. Scalp TCR repertoire analysis is complicated because resident alphabeta T cells in normal human skin are also sequenced, whereas mouse skin is dominated by gammadelta T cells. Because the treated cohort was small and included a single nonresponder, larger studies are needed to assess links between baseline CD8+ expansion and response. Lesional scalp, especially in alopecia totalis/universalis, showed higher clonality and more expanded CD8+ clones than normal scalp, suggesting antigenic drive. Scalp clonality and the number of expanded CD8+ clones among the top 100 scalp clones were significantly decreased by tofacitinib.

Taken with the paper, the label for time point translates to: roughly 24 weeks on oral tofacitinib. The treatment or condition label, as the study defines it: oral pan-JAK inhibitor, 5-10 mg twice daily. Peripheral blood and lesional scalp punch biopsies were obtained from patients with alopecia areata. PBMCs were separated by density centrifugation and stained for CD3, CD4 and CD8, after which CD4+ and CD8+ T cells were sorted on a FACSAria. The library was produced with the immunoSEQ multiplex PCR assay. RNA was extracted from all samples and reverse transcribed into cDNA as template for TCR sequencing. First-strand cDNA was synthesized with SuperScript III using a 2:1 mix of oligo-dT and random hexamers. A synthetic immune receptor repertoire was used to gauge amplification bias, and whatever bias remained was removed computationally. In the source study's methods: Raw reads were preprocessed to remove errors, and CDR3 was defined according to IMGT conventions as the region from the conserved cysteine to phenylalanine. To get clonality, Shannon entropy was normalized by log2 of the number of productive unique TCRs and the result was subtracted from 1. Whether scalp clones were CD4 or CD8 was inferred by matching scalp TCRbeta sequences against CD4 and CD8 repertoires sorted from blood. Drawn from immuneACCESS, this table holds only the in-frame rearrangements with V and J called that TCRdb kept. Clones are partly lost; checked studies trace under half to an unresolved V gene and leave the rest unexplained. V and J calls and clone size are as listed in that table; D and trimming were resolved from the DNA. This sample has approximately 150,000 clones in its table, and 55% to 75% of those were observed once. Approximately 15% of the sample belongs to the ten largest clones.

The CDR1 and CDR2 encoded by the germline V gene (reference sequence) are LNHDA and SQIVND. From cysteine to phenylalanine, the CDR3 is 15 amino acids long. Only the CDR3 part of the read is kept: 45 bases, read in frame from the first base. V lost 5 bases and J lost 0 bases; the stretch between them is 10 bases long. The receptor was derived from a human donor with alopecia areata. Rearrangement joined TRBV19 to TRBJ2-2; TRBD1 might be the D gene, on 5 matching bases. This material consisted of CD4+ T cells sorted from blood, taken at week 24, from a patient treated with tofacitinib. The base sequence is TGTGCCAGTAGTCTGAGACAGACGAACACCGGGGAGCTGTTTTTT. Its protein product is CASSLRQTNTGELFF.